This is a list of T cell receptor beta chains from one sample in a study of beta chain features in type 1 diabetes. Sequenced by immunoSEQ multiplex PCR; TCRdb stores in-frame clones only, minus some. The sample holds roughly 370,000 clones, approximately 15% seen once. The source material was naive CD4+ T cells from blood. Receptors originate from a man under 40 in good health. Each CDR3 is given with its conserved first and last residue. The D gene is left open where the match is weak. Some rows have no size entry. The others give once, few or many, or a class for an expanded clone.

v_gene: TRBV7-8; j_gene: TRBJ2-3; d_gene: NA; abundance: NA; CDR3nt: TGTGCCAGCAGCATCCCAGGTGATCTGCTTGCCACAGATACGCAGTATTTT; CDR3aa: CASSIPGDLLATDTQYF
v_gene: TRBV2; j_gene: TRBJ1-5; d_gene: NA; abundance: few; CDR3nt: TGTGCCAGCAGTGTACTCCCGGGCAATCAGCCCCAGCATTTT; CDR3aa: CASSVLPGNQPQHF
v_gene: TRBV7-9; j_gene: TRBJ2-4; d_gene: TRBD2; abundance: few; CDR3nt: TGTGCCAGCAGCTTTCCGGGACTAGGAAAAAACATTCAGTACTTC; CDR3aa: CASSFPGLGKNIQYF
v_gene: TRBV18; j_gene: TRBJ1-4; d_gene: NA; abundance: NA; CDR3nt: TGTGCCAGCTCACTCAAGGGCCTTAATGAAAAACTGTTTTTT; CDR3aa: CASSLKGLNEKLFF
v_gene: TRBV9; j_gene: TRBJ1-6; d_gene: NA; abundance: few; CDR3nt: TGTGCCAGCAGCCCTGAGGCTTCACCCCTCCACTTT; CDR3aa: CASSPEASPLHF
v_gene: TRBV25-1; j_gene: TRBJ1-1; d_gene: NA; abundance: few; CDR3nt: TGTGCCAGCCGTGACTTACAGGGACACACTGAAGCTTTCTTT; CDR3aa: CASRDLQGHTEAFF
v_gene: TRBV30; j_gene: TRBJ2-5; d_gene: NA; abundance: few; CDR3nt: TGTGCCTGGAGTGAAACCGGACTCCATGCGGAGACCCAGTACTTC; CDR3aa: CAWSETGLHAETQYF
v_gene: TRBV9; j_gene: TRBJ2-2; d_gene: NA; abundance: NA; CDR3nt: TGTGCCAGCAGCGTAGGGTCTCAGGGGACCGGGGAGCTGTTTTTT; CDR3aa: CASSVGSQGTGELFF
v_gene: TRBV4-1; j_gene: TRBJ2-1; d_gene: TRBD2; abundance: few; CDR3nt: TGCGCCAGCAGCCAAGAGGCGGCGGGAGGGACCTACAATGAGCAGTTCTTC; CDR3aa: CASSQEAAGGTYNEQFF
v_gene: TRBV7-8; j_gene: TRBJ2-5; d_gene: TRBD1; abundance: NA; CDR3nt: TGTGCCAGCAGCCCATCCCGGGACAGGGTTTTGGGGGCCCAGTACTTC; CDR3aa: CASSPSRDRVLGAQYF
v_gene: TRBV7-3; j_gene: TRBJ2-3; d_gene: NA; abundance: NA; CDR3nt: TGTGCCAGCAGCTTACCAGCAGGAGATACGCAGTATTTT; CDR3aa: CASSLPAGDTQYF
v_gene: TRBV7-2; j_gene: TRBJ2-3; d_gene: TRBD2; abundance: few; CDR3nt: TGTGCCAGCAGCTTTCTAGCGGGAGGCGGCGTAGATACGCAGTATTTT; CDR3aa: CASSFLAGGGVDTQYF
v_gene: TRBV30; j_gene: TRBJ2-4; d_gene: NA; abundance: few; CDR3nt: TGTGCCTGGAGTCACAGGGGAGGGAACATTCAGTACTTC; CDR3aa: CAWSHRGGNIQYF
v_gene: TRBV5-1; j_gene: TRBJ2-1; d_gene: NA; abundance: NA; CDR3nt: TGCGCCAGCAGCGCCGACAATGAGCAGTTCTTC; CDR3aa: CASSADNEQFF
v_gene: TRBV5-6; j_gene: TRBJ2-1; d_gene: NA; abundance: NA; CDR3nt: TGTGCCAGCAGCTCTTCAGGGGTTGAGCAGTTCTTC; CDR3aa: CASSSSGVEQFF
v_gene: TRBV15; j_gene: TRBJ2-1; d_gene: TRBD2; abundance: NA; CDR3nt: TGTGCCTCCAGCAGAGTTAGGCTAGCGGGGGGTGCATTAGAGCAGTTCTTC; CDR3aa: CASSRVRLAGGALEQFF
v_gene: TRBV28; j_gene: TRBJ1-1; d_gene: NA; abundance: NA; CDR3nt: TGTGCCAGCAGTCCCAATTTGAGGCGTGAAGCTTTCTTT; CDR3aa: CASSPNLRREAFF